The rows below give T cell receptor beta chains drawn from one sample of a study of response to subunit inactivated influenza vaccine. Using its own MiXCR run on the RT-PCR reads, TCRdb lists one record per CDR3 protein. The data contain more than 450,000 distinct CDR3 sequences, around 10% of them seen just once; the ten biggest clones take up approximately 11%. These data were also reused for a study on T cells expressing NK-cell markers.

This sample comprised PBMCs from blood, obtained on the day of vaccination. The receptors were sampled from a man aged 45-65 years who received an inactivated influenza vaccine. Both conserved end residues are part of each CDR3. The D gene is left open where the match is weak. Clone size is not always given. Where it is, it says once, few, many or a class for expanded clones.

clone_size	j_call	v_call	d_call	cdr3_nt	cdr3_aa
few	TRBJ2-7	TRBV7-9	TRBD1	TGTGCCAGCAGGTCAAACCGGGACAGAGACTACGAGCAGTACTTC	CASRSNRDRDYEQYF
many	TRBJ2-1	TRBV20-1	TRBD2	TGCAGTGCTAGTCGGGGCGGGAGTTACTCCTACAATGAGCAGTTCTTC	CSASRGGSYSYNEQFF
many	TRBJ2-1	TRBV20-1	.	TGCAGTGCTAGCGTCAATGAGCAGTTCTTC	CSASVNEQFF
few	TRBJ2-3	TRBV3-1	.	TGTGCCAGCAGCCAAGGGACCCGGGGGGCTAGCACAGATACGCAGTATTTT	CASSQGTRGASTDTQYF
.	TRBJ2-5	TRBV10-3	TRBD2	TGTGCCATCAGTTCTAGCGGGCAAGAGACCCAGTACTTC	CAISSSGQETQYF
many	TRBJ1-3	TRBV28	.	TGTGCCAGCAGTTTGGCAGGGCCAAGCTCTGGAAACACCATATATTTT	CASSLAGPSSGNTIYF
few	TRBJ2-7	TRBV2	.	TGTGCCCAAAGACGAGGGTCGGGCTCCTACGAGCAGTACTTC	CAQRRGSGSYEQYF
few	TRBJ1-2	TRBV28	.	TGTGCCAGCAGTCTACGGACAGTCTACTATGGCTACACCTTC	CASSLRTVYYGYTF
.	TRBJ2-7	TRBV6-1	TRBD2	TGTGCCAGCAGTCGCCTCTCTGGGACTAGCGGGAGAGTGTACGAGCAGTACTTC	CASSRLSGTSGRVYEQYF
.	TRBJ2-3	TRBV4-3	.	TGCGCCAGCAGCCAAGTTCCGACTAGTGCAGATACGCAGTATTTT	CASSQVPTSADTQYF
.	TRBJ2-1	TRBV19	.	TGTGCCAGTAGTCGGTTGTCTGGCGATGAGCAGTTCTTC	CASSRLSGDEQFF
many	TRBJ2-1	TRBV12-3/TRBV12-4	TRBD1	TGTGCCAGCAGTCCCCGTAGGACAGGGGGCAGTGAGCAGTTCTTC	CASSPRRTGGSEQFF
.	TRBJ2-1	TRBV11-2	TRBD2	TGTGCCAGCAGCCTGGGGAGGGGCTCCTACAATGAGCAGTTCTTC	CASSLGRGSYNEQFF
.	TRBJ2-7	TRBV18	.	TGTGCCAGCTCAGGGTCGGGGGCCCTTTCCTACGAGCAGTACTTC	CASSGSGALSYEQYF
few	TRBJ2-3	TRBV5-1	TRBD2	TGCGCCAGCAGCTACGAAGGGCGGGGGACAGATACGCAGTATTTT	CASSYEGRGTDTQYF
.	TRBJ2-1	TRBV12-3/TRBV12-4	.	TGTGCCAGCAGCGGGACATCCCTTGAGCAGTTCTTC	CASSGTSLEQFF
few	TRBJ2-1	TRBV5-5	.	TGTGCCAGCAGCTTGGAGGGGACCAGCGGGAATGAGCAGTTCTTC	CASSLEGTSGNEQFF